A single sample gave rise to the 5 T cell receptor beta chains below, sequenced in a study. TCRdb itself ran the RT-PCR reads through MiXCR, one entry per CDR3 protein. The repertoire holds hundreds of thousands of distinct CDR3 sequences, with around 14% as singletons. The sample was memory CD4+ T cells from blood. Receptors originate from a female donor in good health, serving as a healthy control.

The rearrangement links TRBV27 to TRBJ2-6, with 12 bases identical to TRBD1. V trimming: 10 bases; J trimming: 4 bases; junction bases outside the gene matches: 11. This CDR3 has 17 residues. Per the germline V gene, CDR1 is MNHEY and CDR2 is SMNVEV (reference sequence). CDR3 in DNA: TGTGCCACCACACCGGGACAGGGGGCGCAAGGGGCCAACGTCCTGACTTTC. Its translation: CATTPGQGAQGANVLTF.

The genes are TRBV5-6 and TRBJ1-5, with D uncertain. The V gene lost 3 bases and the J gene lost 2 bases, with 18 bases spanning the gap. Per germline, CDR1 SGHDT and CDR2 YYEEEE. CDR3 size: 17 residues. The CDR3 spells CASSSLRWNQGNQPQHF. The CDR3 DNA sequence: TGTGCCAGCAGCTCGCTGCGATGGAATCAAGGCAATCAGCCCCAGCATTTT.

This clonotype was seen ten or more times. The V gene is TRBV5-5, the J gene TRBJ2-1; D gene ambiguous. CDR1 SGHKS and CDR2 YYEKEE come from the germline V gene (reference sequence). The CDR3 extends over 15 amino acids. V lost 6 bases to trimming and J lost 9 bases, with 22 bases between them. CDR3 coding DNA: TGTGCCAGCACCCTTGACACCAGCGTATTCGGTGAGCAGTTCTTC. Translation: CASTLDTSVFGEQFF.

This clonotype was detected many times. The V call is TRBV5-4, the J call TRBJ1-2, with TRBD1 identical over 7 bases. CDR3 length equals 14 residues. The J segment lost 4 bases and the V segment lost 2 bases, leaving 5 bases of the junction unmatched. CDR1 is SGHNT, CDR2 YYREEE, per germline (reference sequence). CDR3 sequence reads: CASSLPGGGYGYTF. The CDR3 DNA reads TGTGCCAGCAGCTTACCAGGGGGGGGCTATGGCTACACCTTC. Drawing the rest from reference TRBV5-4 and TRBJ1-2, the complete variable domain is ETGVTQSPTHLIKTRGQQVTLRCSSQSGHNTVSWYQQALGQGPQFIFQYYREEENGRGNFPPRFSGLQFPNYSSELNVNALELDDSALYLCASSLPGGGYGYTFGSGTRLTVV.

This clonotype was seen many times. CDR3 bases: TGTGCCAGCAGGGCGGTAGGGGGCCAAGAGACCCAGTACTTC. Protein: CASRAVGGQETQYF. The chain links TRBV5-5 to TRBJ2-5; the D gene is possibly TRBD1 (6 bases). V dropped 5 bases and J dropped 1 base, with 12 bases sitting between them. Per germline, CDR1 SGHKS and CDR2 YYEKEE (reference sequence). The CDR3 spans 14 residues.